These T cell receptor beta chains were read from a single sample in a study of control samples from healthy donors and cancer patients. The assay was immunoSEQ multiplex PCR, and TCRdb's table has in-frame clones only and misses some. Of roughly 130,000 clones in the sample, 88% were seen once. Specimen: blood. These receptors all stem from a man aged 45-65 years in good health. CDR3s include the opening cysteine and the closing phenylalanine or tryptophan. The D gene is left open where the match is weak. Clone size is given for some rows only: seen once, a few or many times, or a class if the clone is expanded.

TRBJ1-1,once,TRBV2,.,CASTGQNTEAFF,TGTGCCAGCACCGGACAGAACACTGAAGCTTTCTTT
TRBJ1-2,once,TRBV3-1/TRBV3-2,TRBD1,CASSHPRRGQGEGYTF,TGTGCCAGCAGCCACCCAAGAAGGGGACAGGGTGAGGGCTACACCTTC
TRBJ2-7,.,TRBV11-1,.,CASSLLSDEQYF,TGTGCCAGCAGCCTCCTGTCGGACGAGCAGTACTTC
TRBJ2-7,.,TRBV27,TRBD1,CASSLTGGSPYEQYF,TGTGCCAGCAGTTTAACAGGGGGCTCTCCCTACGAGCAGTACTTC
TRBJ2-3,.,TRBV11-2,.,CASSPPLGNTQYF,TGTGCCAGCAGCCCCCCTCTGGGAAATACGCAGTATTTT
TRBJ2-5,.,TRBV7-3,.,CASSLGRGWETQYF,TGTGCCAGCAGCTTAGGGCGAGGATGGGAGACCCAGTACTTC
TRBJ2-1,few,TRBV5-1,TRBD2,CASSQATSGGMDEQFF,TGCGCCAGCAGCCAAGCCACTAGCGGGGGGATGGATGAGCAGTTCTTC
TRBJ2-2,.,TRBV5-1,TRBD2,CASSPLNGGATGELFF,TGCGCCAGCAGCCCTCTAAACGGGGGGGCCACCGGGGAGCTGTTTTTT
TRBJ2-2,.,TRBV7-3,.,CASSLTGSRNTGELFF,TGTGCCAGCAGCTTAACAGGGAGCCGTAACACCGGGGAGCTGTTTTTT
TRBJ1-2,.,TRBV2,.,CACRGTAYGYTF,TGTGCCTGCAGGGGAACGGCCTATGGCTACACCTTC
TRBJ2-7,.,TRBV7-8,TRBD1,CASSLTGTGLYEQYF,TGTGCCAGCAGCTTGACCGGGACAGGGCTTTACGAGCAGTACTTC
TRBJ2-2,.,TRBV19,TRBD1,CASKMAGGDTGELFF,TGTGCCAGTAAGATGGCAGGGGGCGACACCGGGGAGCTGTTTTTT
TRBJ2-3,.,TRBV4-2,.,CASSQDTRPDTYTDTQYF,TGTGCCAGCAGCCAAGATACCAGACCTGACACTTACACAGATACGCAGTATTTT
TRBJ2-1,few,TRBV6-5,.,CASSSWVAEGQFF,TGTGCCAGCAGTTCCTGGGTCGCCGAGGGGCAGTTCTTC
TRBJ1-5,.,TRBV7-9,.,CASSFGDGNQPQHF,TGTGCCAGCAGCTTCGGTGATGGCAATCAGCCCCAGCATTTT
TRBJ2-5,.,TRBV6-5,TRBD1,CASSKQGAEETQYF,TGTGCCAGCAGCAAACAGGGGGCAGAAGAGACCCAGTACTTC
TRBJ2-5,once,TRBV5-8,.,CASSLSSQETQYF,TGTGCCAGCAGCTTGTCTAGTCAAGAGACCCAGTACTTC